The T cell receptor (beta chain) under discussion was sequenced for a study of HIV-infected patients and healthy controls. Germline lookup yields CDR1 SGHTA and CDR2 FQGNSA. Trimming cost V 1 base and J 7 bases, with 11 bases left between them. The CDR3 spans 14 residues. The repertoire came from unfractionated whole blood and reflected all unsorted peripheral T cells. cDNA was made from around 0.45 ug RNA using alpha and beta constant primers. Using multiplexing indices, alpha and beta chain libraries were generated apart by chain-specific third strand synthesis. After a brief PCR adding P5, P7 and a second index, 23 amplification cycles followed. TCRdb reanalysed the 5' RACE reads using MiXCR and keeps one entry per CDR3 protein. The data contain 19,000 or so distinct CDR3 sequences, approximately 12% of them singletons. This clonotype is labeled medium-sized.

The rearrangement links TRBV7-2 to TRBJ1-5; possibly TRBD1 for D (5 bases). The TCR was taken from an adult in good health. Sequencing was performed on blood. The CDR3 DNA sequence: TGTGCCAGCAGCTTAGGACCCCGGGGCCAGCCCCAGCATTTT. This codes for CASSLGPRGQPQHF.